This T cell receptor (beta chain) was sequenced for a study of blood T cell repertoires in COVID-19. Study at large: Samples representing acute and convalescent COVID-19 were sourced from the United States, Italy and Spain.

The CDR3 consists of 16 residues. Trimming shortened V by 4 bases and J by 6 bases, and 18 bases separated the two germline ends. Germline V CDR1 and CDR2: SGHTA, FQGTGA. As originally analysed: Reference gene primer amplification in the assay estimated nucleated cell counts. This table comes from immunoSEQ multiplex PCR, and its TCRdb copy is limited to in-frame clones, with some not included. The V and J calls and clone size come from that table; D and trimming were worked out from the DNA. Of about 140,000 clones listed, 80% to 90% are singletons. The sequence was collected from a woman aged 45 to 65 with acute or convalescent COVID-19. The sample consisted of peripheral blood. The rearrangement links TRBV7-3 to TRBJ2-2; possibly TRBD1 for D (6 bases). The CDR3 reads CASSSQGTVAAGELFF. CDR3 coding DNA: TGTGCCAGCAGCTCGCAGGGGACGGTAGCTGCCGGGGAGCTGTTTTTT.